Sequencing of this TCR beta chain was carried out in a study of technical replicates of blood from several donors. The data were produced by immunoSEQ multiplex PCR, yet TCRdb's version contains in-frame clones alone and is incomplete. The sample has about 62,000 clones, 87% seen once; the top ten hold about 5.2%. V was cut by 5 bases and J by 0 bases, with 11 bases left in between. This CDR3 is built from 13 residues. The germline gives CDR1 GTSNPN, CDR2 SVGIG (reference sequence). Specimen: PBMCs. The chain links TRBV30 to TRBJ2-7; D gene uncertain. The source is a human donor in good health. Some clones in this sample may be carry-over from other donors' samples. The DNA for the CDR3 is TGTGCCTGGGAGATGATCCCCTCCTACGAGCAGTACTTC. This gives the protein CAWEMIPSYEQYF.